This entry concerns a single T cell receptor (beta chain). No antigen is known for it. The sample belongs to a study of tumor and adjacent non-tumor tissue in lung cancer. Study results and caveats: Significantly higher TCR diversity was found in tumor than normal lung. Tumor TCR diversity, when higher, was linked to shorter survival.

The template was RNA from unsorted bulk tissue. This non-tumor lung sample came from over 3 cm beyond the tumor edge. Three rounds of nested PCR, following a modified ARM-PCR protocol, produced the TCRbeta library. TCRdb reprocessed the multiplex PCR reads via MiXCR and lists one record per CDR3 protein. This table has 60,000 or so distinct CDR3 sequences, around two thirds appearing once. The ends were cut back, 1 base at V and 5 bases at J, with 28 bases in the middle. This CDR3 contains 19 residues. From germline, CDR1 is SGHRS and CDR2 YFSETQ. This chain joins TRBV5-1 and TRBJ2-7, with a weak D call TRBD1 (6 bases). The sequence was obtained from a man between 65 and 85 years old with non-small cell lung cancer. Input material: distant non-tumor lung tissue. The CDR3 loop reads CASSLRSEGFRGFGNEQYF. The CDR3, as DNA: TGCGCCAGCAGCTTGAGATCCGAGGGGTTCAGGGGTTTTGGGAACGAGCAGTACTTC.